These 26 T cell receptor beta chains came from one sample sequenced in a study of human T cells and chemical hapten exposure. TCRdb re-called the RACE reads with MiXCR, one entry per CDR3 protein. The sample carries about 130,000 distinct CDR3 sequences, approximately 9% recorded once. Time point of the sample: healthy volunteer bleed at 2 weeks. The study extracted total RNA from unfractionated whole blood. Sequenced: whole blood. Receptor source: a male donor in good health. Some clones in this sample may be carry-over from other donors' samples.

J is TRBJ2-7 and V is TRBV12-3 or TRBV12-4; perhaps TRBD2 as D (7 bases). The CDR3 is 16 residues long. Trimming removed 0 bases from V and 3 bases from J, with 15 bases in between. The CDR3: CASSLAGGQRHYEQYF. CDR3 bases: TGTGCCAGCAGTTTAGCGGGGGGGCAACGTCACTACGAGCAGTACTTC.

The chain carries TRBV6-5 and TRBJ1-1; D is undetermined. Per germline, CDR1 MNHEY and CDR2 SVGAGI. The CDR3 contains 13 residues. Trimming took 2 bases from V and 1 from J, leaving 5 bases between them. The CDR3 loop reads CASSYGQNTEAFF. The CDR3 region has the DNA TGTGCCAGCAGTTACGGTCAGAACACTGAAGCTTTCTTT.

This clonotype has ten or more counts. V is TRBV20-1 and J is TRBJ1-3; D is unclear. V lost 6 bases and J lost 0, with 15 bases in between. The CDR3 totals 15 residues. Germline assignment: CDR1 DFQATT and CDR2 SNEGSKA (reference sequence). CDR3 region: CSARGLWNSGNTIYF. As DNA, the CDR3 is TGCAGTGCCCGAGGGTTGTGGAACTCTGGAAACACCATATATTTT.

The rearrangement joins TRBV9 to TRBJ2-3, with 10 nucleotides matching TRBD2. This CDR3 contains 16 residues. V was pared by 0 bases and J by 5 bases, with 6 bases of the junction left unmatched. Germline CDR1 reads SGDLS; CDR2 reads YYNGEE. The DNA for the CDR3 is TGTGCCAGCAGCGTAGTGAGCGGGAGGGCTAGAGATACGCAGTATTTT. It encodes CASSVVSGRARDTQYF.

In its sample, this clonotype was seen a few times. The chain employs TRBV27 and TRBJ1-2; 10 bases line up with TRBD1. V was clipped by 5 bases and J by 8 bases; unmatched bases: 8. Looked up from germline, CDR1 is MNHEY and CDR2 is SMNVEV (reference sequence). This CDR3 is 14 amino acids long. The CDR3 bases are TGTGCCAGCAGTCAACCGGGACAGGGGTACGGCTACACCTTC. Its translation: CASSQPGQGYGYTF.

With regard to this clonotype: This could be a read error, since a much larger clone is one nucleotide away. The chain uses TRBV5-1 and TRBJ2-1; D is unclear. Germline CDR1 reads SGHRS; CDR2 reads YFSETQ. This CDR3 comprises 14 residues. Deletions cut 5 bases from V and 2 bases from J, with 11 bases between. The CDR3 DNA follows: TGCGCCAGCAGGATGAATTTACCCTACAATGAGCAGTTCTTC. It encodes CASRMNLPYNEQFF.

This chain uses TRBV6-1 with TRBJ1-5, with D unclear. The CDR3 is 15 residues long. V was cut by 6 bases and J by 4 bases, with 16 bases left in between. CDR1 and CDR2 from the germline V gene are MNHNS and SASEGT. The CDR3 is CASSRVSRENQPQHF. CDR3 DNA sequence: TGTGCCAGCAGCCGGGTTAGTAGGGAGAATCAGCCCCAGCATTTT.

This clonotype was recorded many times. The CDR3 nucleotides read TGTGCCAGCAGCATACTGACGGGGATGAACGAGCAGTACTTC. Protein sequence: CASSILTGMNEQYF. The chain couples TRBV7-9 to TRBJ2-7, with D tentatively TRBD2 (5 bases). V was trimmed by 5 bases and J by 5 bases, leaving 16 bases between them. CDR1 SEHNR and CDR2 FQNEAQ come from the germline V gene (reference sequence). The CDR3 covers 14 residues.

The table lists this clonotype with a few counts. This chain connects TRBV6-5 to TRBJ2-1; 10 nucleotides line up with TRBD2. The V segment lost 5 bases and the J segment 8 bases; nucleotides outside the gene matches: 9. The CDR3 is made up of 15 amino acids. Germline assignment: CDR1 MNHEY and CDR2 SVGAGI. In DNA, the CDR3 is TGTGCCAGCAGTCCCCCTAGCGGGAGTTACGATGAGCAGTTCTTC. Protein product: CASSPPSGSYDEQFF.

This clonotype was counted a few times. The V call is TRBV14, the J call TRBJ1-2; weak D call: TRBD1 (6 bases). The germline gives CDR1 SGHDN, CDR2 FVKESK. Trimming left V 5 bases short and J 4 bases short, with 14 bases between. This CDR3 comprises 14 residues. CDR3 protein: CASSRRDNGYGYTF. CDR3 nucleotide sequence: TGTGCCAGCAGCAGGAGGGACAATGGCTATGGCTACACCTTC.

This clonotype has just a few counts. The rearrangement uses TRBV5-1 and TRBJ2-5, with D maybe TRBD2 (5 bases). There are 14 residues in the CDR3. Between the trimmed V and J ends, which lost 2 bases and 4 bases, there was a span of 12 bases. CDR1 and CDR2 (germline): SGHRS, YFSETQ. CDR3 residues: CASSFPGKGETQYF. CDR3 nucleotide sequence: TGCGCCAGCAGCTTCCCCGGGAAGGGAGAGACCCAGTACTTC.

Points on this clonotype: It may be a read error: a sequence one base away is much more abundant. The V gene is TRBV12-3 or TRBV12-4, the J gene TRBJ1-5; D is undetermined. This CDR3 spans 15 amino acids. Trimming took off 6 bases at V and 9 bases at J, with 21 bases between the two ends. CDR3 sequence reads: CASSMDGGIYLPQHF. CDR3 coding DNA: TGTGCCAGCAGCATGGACGGTGGGATTTATCTGCCCCAGCATTTT.

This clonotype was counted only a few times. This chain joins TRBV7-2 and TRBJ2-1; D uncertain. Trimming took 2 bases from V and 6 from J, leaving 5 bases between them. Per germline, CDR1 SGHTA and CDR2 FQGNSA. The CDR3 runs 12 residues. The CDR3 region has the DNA TGTGCCAGCAGCTTACGACCCAATGAGCAGTTCTTC. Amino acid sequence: CASSLRPNEQFF.

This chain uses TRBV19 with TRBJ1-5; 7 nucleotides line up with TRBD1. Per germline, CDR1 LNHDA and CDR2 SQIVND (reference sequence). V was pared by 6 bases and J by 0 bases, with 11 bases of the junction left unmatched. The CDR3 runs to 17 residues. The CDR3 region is CASSPSGTENSNQPQHF. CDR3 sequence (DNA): TGTGCCAGTAGCCCTTCGGGGACAGAAAATAGCAATCAGCCCCAGCATTTT.

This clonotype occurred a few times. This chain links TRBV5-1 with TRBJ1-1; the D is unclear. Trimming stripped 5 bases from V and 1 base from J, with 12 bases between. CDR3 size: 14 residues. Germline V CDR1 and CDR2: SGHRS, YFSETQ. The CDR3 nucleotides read TGCGCCAGCAGGTTGTCCGACGGGAACACTGAAGCTTTCTTT. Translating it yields CASRLSDGNTEAFF.

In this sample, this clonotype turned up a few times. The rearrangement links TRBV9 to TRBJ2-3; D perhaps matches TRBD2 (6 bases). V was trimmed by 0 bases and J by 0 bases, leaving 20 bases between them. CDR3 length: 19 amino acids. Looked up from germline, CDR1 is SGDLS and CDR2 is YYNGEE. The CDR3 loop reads CASSVATVTSRSSTDTQYF. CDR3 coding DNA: TGTGCCAGCAGCGTAGCTACGGTTACTAGCCGTTCTAGCACAGATACGCAGTATTTT.

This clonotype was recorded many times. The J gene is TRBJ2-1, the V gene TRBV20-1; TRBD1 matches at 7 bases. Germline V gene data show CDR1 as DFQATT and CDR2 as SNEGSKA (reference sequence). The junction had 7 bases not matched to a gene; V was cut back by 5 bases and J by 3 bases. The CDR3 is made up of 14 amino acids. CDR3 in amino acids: CSAEDRLSYNEQFF. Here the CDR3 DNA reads TGCAGTGCTGAGGACAGGCTCAGCTACAATGAGCAGTTCTTC.

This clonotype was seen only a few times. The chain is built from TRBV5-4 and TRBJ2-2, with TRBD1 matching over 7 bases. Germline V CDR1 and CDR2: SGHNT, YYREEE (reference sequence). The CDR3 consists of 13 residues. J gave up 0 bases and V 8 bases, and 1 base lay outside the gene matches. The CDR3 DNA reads TGTGCCAGTGGGACAGCGAACACCGGGGAGCTGTTTTTT. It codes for CASGTANTGELFF. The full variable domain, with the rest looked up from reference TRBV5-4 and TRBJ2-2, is ETGVTQSPTHLIKTRGQQVTLRCSSQSGHNTVSWYQQALGQGPQFIFQYYREEENGRGNFPPRFSGLQFPNYSSELNVNALELDDSALYLCASGTANTGELFFGEGSRLTVL.

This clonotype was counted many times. The chain's CDR3 is CASSFRTGGAEKDTEAFF. CDR3 nucleotides: TGCGCCAGCAGCTTCAGGACAGGGGGCGCGGAAAAGGACACTGAAGCTTTCTTT. V usage is TRBV5-1 and J usage is TRBJ1-1, with 11 positions matching TRBD1. Trimming cost V 2 bases and J 3 bases; bases outside gene matches: 12. Germline CDR1 SGHRS, CDR2 YFSETQ. CDR3 length: 18 amino acids. Full variable domain (missing parts from reference TRBV5-1 and TRBJ1-1): KAGVTQTPRYLIKTRGQQVTLSCSPISGHRSVSWYQQTPGQGLQFLFEYFSETQRNKGNFPGRFSGRQFSNSRSEMNVSTLELGDSALYLCASSFRTGGAEKDTEAFFGQGTRLTVV.

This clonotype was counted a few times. Written as DNA, the CDR3 is TGTGCCAGCAGCCCGGGGACTAGCGGGAGCCAAGAGACCCAGTACTTC. Protein product: CASSPGTSGSQETQYF. This chain connects TRBV3-1 to TRBJ2-5, with TRBD2 matching 14 bases. The CDR3 runs to 16 residues. V lost 4 bases to trimming and J lost 1 base; unmatched junction nucleotides: 2. The V gene's germline CDR1 is LGHDT and CDR2 YNNKEL (reference sequence).

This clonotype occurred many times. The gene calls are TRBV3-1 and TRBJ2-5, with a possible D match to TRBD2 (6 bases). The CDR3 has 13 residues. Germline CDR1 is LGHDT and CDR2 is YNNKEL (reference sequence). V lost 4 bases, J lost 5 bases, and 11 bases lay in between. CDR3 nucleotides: TGTGCCAGCAGCCGTTTGGAGGGGGAGACCCAGTACTTC. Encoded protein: CASSRLEGETQYF.

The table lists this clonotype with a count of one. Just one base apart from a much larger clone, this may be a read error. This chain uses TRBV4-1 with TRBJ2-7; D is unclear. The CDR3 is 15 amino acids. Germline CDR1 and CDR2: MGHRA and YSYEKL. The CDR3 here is CASSPRPGRGPERYF. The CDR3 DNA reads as TGCGCCAGCAGCCCCCGCCCGGGCCGAGGACCCGAGCGGTACTTC.

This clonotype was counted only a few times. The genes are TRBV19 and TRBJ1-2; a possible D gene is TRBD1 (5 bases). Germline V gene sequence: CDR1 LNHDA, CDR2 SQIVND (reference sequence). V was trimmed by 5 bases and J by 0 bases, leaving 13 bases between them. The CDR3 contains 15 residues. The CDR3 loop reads CASSSPGLSNYGYTF. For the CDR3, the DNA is TGTGCCAGTAGTTCACCGGGGCTCTCTAACTATGGCTACACCTTC.

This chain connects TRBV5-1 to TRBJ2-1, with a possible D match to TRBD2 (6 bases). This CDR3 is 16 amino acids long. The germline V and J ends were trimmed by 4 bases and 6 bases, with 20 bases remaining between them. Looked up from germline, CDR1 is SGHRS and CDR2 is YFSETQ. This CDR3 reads CASSPGLTAGINEQFF. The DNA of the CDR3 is TGCGCCAGCAGCCCGGGACTCACTGCGGGTATCAATGAGCAGTTCTTC.

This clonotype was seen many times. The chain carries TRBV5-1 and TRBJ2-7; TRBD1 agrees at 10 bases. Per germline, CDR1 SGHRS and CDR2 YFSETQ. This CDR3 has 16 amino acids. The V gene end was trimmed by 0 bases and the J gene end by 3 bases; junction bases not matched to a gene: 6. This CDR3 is CASSLAPGQGNYEQYF. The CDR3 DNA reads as TGCGCCAGCAGCTTGGCCCCGGGACAGGGGAACTACGAGCAGTACTTC.

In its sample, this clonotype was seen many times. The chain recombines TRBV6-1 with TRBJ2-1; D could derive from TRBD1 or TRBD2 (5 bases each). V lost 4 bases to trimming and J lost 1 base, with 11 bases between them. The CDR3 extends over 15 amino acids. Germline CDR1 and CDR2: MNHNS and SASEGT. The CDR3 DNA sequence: TGTGCCAGCAGTGGGGGGATCGAATCCTACAATGAGCAGTTCTTC. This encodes CASSGGIESYNEQFF.